The rows below give T cell receptor beta chains drawn from one sample of a study of cytomegalovirus exposure and HLA in healthy donors. Libraries were prepared by immunoSEQ multiplex PCR; TCRdb keeps only in-frame clonotypes and omits some of them. The sample has more than 75,000 clones; more than 80% are singletons. Input material: PBMCs. Source of these receptors: a man aged 18 to 30 in good health and CMV-seronegative. The CDR3 runs from the conserved cysteine through the conserved F or W. Fields, in order: clone size, V gene, D gene, J gene, CDR3 DNA, CDR3 protein. A D gene is named only where the DNA matches it firmly. The size entry is marked missing in some rows and otherwise reads once, few, many or a size class.

clone size: NA
V gene: TRBV7-3
D gene: TRBD2
J gene: TRBJ2-7
CDR3 DNA: TGTGCCAGCAGCTCAGCGGGAGGGACCTACGAGCAGTACTTC
CDR3 protein: CASSSAGGTYEQYF

clone size: NA
V gene: TRBV7-9
D gene: TRBD2
J gene: TRBJ2-1
CDR3 DNA: TGTGCCAGCAGCTTAGACTCGGGCTGGCGGGGGTCCTACAATGAGCAGTTCTTC
CDR3 protein: CASSLDSGWRGSYNEQFF

clone size: once
V gene: TRBV5-1
D gene: TRBD2
J gene: TRBJ2-1
CDR3 DNA: TGCGCCAGCAAACGGCTAGCGGGAGCGGTTGAGCAGTTCTTC
CDR3 protein: CASKRLAGAVEQFF

clone size: NA
V gene: TRBV4-2
D gene: NA
J gene: TRBJ1-2
CDR3 DNA: TGTGCCAGCACTCCCCCTGGAAGGTCTGAACGCGGCTATGGCTACACCTTC
CDR3 protein: CASTPPGRSERGYGYTF

clone size: NA
V gene: TRBV5-1
D gene: NA
J gene: TRBJ2-5
CDR3 DNA: TGCGCCAGCAGTGCCGCGAGGGTAACGATAGAGACCCAGTACTTC
CDR3 protein: CASSAARVTIETQYF

clone size: NA
V gene: TRBV27
D gene: NA
J gene: TRBJ1-5
CDR3 DNA: TGTGCCAGCAGTTTACACAGGGGCAATCAGCCCCAGCATTTT
CDR3 protein: CASSLHRGNQPQHF

clone size: once
V gene: TRBV5-1
D gene: TRBD1
J gene: TRBJ1-1
CDR3 DNA: TGCGCCAGCAGCTTGGGACAGGGTACGGTAACGAACACTGAAGCTTTCTTT
CDR3 protein: CASSLGQGTVTNTEAFF

clone size: once
V gene: TRBV7-8
D gene: NA
J gene: TRBJ1-1
CDR3 DNA: TGTGCCAGCAGTCACACTTTCCGGACACCGATGAACACTGAAGCTTTCTTT
CDR3 protein: CASSHTFRTPMNTEAFF

clone size: NA
V gene: TRBV5-6
D gene: NA
J gene: TRBJ2-1
CDR3 DNA: TGTGCCAGCAGCCCAGGGACTGCATACAATGAGCAGTTCTTC
CDR3 protein: CASSPGTAYNEQFF

clone size: NA
V gene: TRBV11-2
D gene: TRBD2
J gene: TRBJ2-7
CDR3 DNA: TGTGCCAGCAGCTTAGTTATAGCGGGAGGCCCCTACGAGCAGTACTTC
CDR3 protein: CASSLVIAGGPYEQYF

clone size: few
V gene: TRBV5-8
D gene: TRBD2
J gene: TRBJ2-5
CDR3 DNA: TGTGCCAGCAGCTTGGCCGGGAGGGACGCGGAGACCCAGTACTTC
CDR3 protein: CASSLAGRDAETQYF

clone size: NA
V gene: TRBV9
D gene: NA
J gene: TRBJ2-6
CDR3 DNA: TGTGCCAGCAGCGTCCGACAGAGTAAGTCTGGGGCCAACGTCCTGACTTTC
CDR3 protein: CASSVRQSKSGANVLTF

clone size: NA
V gene: TRBV7-2
D gene: NA
J gene: TRBJ1-6
CDR3 DNA: TGTGCCAGCAGCCCTCGAGGCGGGAGTAATTCACCCCTCCACTTT
CDR3 protein: CASSPRGGSNSPLHF

clone size: NA
V gene: TRBV11-2
D gene: TRBD2
J gene: TRBJ2-5
CDR3 DNA: TGTGCCAGCAGCTTAGATTCTAGCGGAGGGTACCAAGAGACCCAGTACTTC
CDR3 protein: CASSLDSSGGYQETQYF

clone size: NA
V gene: TRBV28
D gene: TRBD1
J gene: TRBJ1-1
CDR3 DNA: TGTGCCAGCAGTGCACAGGGGGCGAACACTGAAGCTTTCTTT
CDR3 protein: CASSAQGANTEAFF

clone size: NA
V gene: TRBV9
D gene: TRBD1
J gene: TRBJ1-2
CDR3 DNA: TGTGCCAGCAGCCCGGGGACAGGAACTAACTATGGCTACACCTTC
CDR3 protein: CASSPGTGTNYGYTF

clone size: once
V gene: TRBV6-1
D gene: TRBD1
J gene: TRBJ1-5
CDR3 DNA: TGTGCCGGAGGGACAGGGTACAATCAGCCCCAGCATTTT
CDR3 protein: CAGGTGYNQPQHF

clone size: once
V gene: TRBV30
D gene: TRBD1
J gene: TRBJ1-1
CDR3 DNA: TGTGCCTGGACGGAAGACAGGGGGAAAGCTTTCTTT
CDR3 protein: CAWTEDRGKAFF

clone size: NA
V gene: TRBV4-3
D gene: NA
J gene: TRBJ2-2
CDR3 DNA: TGCGCCAGCAGCCAGGGGGGTCCCGGGGAGCTGTTTTTT
CDR3 protein: CASSQGGPGELFF

clone size: NA
V gene: TRBV5-6
D gene: TRBD1
J gene: TRBJ1-2
CDR3 DNA: TGTGCCAGCAGCGGCTCCGGGACAGGGGGTTTTGGCTACACCTTC
CDR3 protein: CASSGSGTGGFGYTF

clone size: NA
V gene: TRBV7-2
D gene: TRBD1
J gene: TRBJ1-4
CDR3 DNA: TGTGCCAGCAGCCACAGGGGTGCTAATGAAAAACTGTTTTTT
CDR3 protein: CASSHRGANEKLFF

clone size: NA
V gene: TRBV2
D gene: TRBD2
J gene: TRBJ2-3
CDR3 DNA: TGTGCCAGCAGTGAATCGGCGGGAGGGGGAGATACGCAGTATTTT
CDR3 protein: CASSESAGGGDTQYF

clone size: NA
V gene: TRBV27
D gene: NA
J gene: TRBJ1-6
CDR3 DNA: TGTGCCAGCAGTTTCGGCAGGGGCGCCAATTCACCCCTCCACTTT
CDR3 protein: CASSFGRGANSPLHF

clone size: once
V gene: TRBV7-3
D gene: TRBD2
J gene: TRBJ2-3
CDR3 DNA: TGTGCCAGCAGCTCCCTAGCGGGAGAAGATTCAGATACGCAGTATTTT
CDR3 protein: CASSSLAGEDSDTQYF

clone size: NA
V gene: TRBV9
D gene: NA
J gene: TRBJ1-5
CDR3 DNA: TGTGCCAGCAGCGCCGACAGTTATAGCAATCAGCCCCAGCATTTT
CDR3 protein: CASSADSYSNQPQHF

clone size: NA
V gene: TRBV5-1
D gene: NA
J gene: TRBJ2-3
CDR3 DNA: TGCGCCAGCAGCTTTTTAGGGGGAAGGGGGACAGATACGCAGTATTTT
CDR3 protein: CASSFLGGRGTDTQYF

clone size: NA
V gene: TRBV11-2
D gene: TRBD1
J gene: TRBJ2-3
CDR3 DNA: TGTGCCAGCAGCCGAATCAGGGGGCCCCGCACAGATACGCAGTATTTT
CDR3 protein: CASSRIRGPRTDTQYF

clone size: NA
V gene: TRBV6-1
D gene: NA
J gene: TRBJ1-5
CDR3 DNA: TGTGCCAGCAGTGAGTCCCGGAATCAGCCCCAGCATTTT
CDR3 protein: CASSESRNQPQHF

clone size: NA
V gene: TRBV6-1
D gene: NA
J gene: TRBJ1-2
CDR3 DNA: TGTGCCAGCAGCCCCGCAAGTAACAGGGTTCATGGCTACACCTTC
CDR3 protein: CASSPASNRVHGYTF

clone size: NA
V gene: TRBV9
D gene: TRBD2
J gene: TRBJ2-5
CDR3 DNA: TGTGCCAGCAGCGCAGTAGCGGGAGCTTCGCAAGAGACCCAGTACTTC
CDR3 protein: CASSAVAGASQETQYF

clone size: few
V gene: TRBV29-1
D gene: NA
J gene: TRBJ1-1
CDR3 DNA: TGCAGCGTTGAACTTCGGGGGAACACTGAAGCTTTCTTT
CDR3 protein: CSVELRGNTEAFF

clone size: NA
V gene: TRBV7-9
D gene: NA
J gene: TRBJ2-2
CDR3 DNA: TGTGCCAGCAGCTTATCCGGCGGGAACACCGGGGAGCTGTTTTTT
CDR3 protein: CASSLSGGNTGELFF

clone size: NA
V gene: TRBV6-5
D gene: TRBD1
J gene: TRBJ1-6
CDR3 DNA: TGTGCCAGCAGTGAGGACAGGGGGCCTTCACCCCTCCACTTT
CDR3 protein: CASSEDRGPSPLHF

clone size: NA
V gene: TRBV5-1
D gene: TRBD2
J gene: TRBJ2-1
CDR3 DNA: TGCGCCAGCAGCCGGGGACTAGCGGGAGGGTCGCAGTTCTTC
CDR3 protein: CASSRGLAGGSQFF

clone size: NA
V gene: TRBV6-1
D gene: NA
J gene: TRBJ2-5
CDR3 DNA: TGTGCCAGCAGTGAAGTCCCAGGGTACCAAGAGACCCAGTACTTC
CDR3 protein: CASSEVPGYQETQYF

clone size: once
V gene: TRBV11-1
D gene: NA
J gene: TRBJ2-7
CDR3 DNA: TGTGCCAGCAGCCCCCGGAGGAACGAGCAGTACTTC
CDR3 protein: CASSPRRNEQYF

clone size: NA
V gene: TRBV18
D gene: NA
J gene: TRBJ1-2
CDR3 DNA: TGTGCCAGCTCACAAGCCGACATATCCTATGGCTACACCTTC
CDR3 protein: CASSQADISYGYTF

clone size: NA
V gene: TRBV27
D gene: NA
J gene: TRBJ1-5
CDR3 DNA: TGTGCCAGCAGTGCGGCAGGGGAAATCGGTCAGCCCCAGCATTTT
CDR3 protein: CASSAAGEIGQPQHF

clone size: NA
V gene: TRBV10-3
D gene: NA
J gene: TRBJ2-7
CDR3 DNA: TGTGCCATCAGTGAGACAGGGAGCTCCTACGAGCAGTACTTC
CDR3 protein: CAISETGSSYEQYF

clone size: NA
V gene: TRBV9
D gene: TRBD1
J gene: TRBJ2-2
CDR3 DNA: TGTGCCAGCAGCGTAGGACCAGGGGGAGCGTACACCGGGGAGCTGTTTTTT
CDR3 protein: CASSVGPGGAYTGELFF

clone size: NA
V gene: TRBV5-1
D gene: NA
J gene: TRBJ2-7
CDR3 DNA: TGCGCCAGCAGCTTGGCCGCCAGTTCAGGCGAGCAGTACTTC
CDR3 protein: CASSLAASSGEQYF

clone size: NA
V gene: TRBV7-9
D gene: NA
J gene: TRBJ2-7
CDR3 DNA: TGTGCCAGCAGCTTAGCGGTAGCGGCGGTCTACGAGCAGTACTTC
CDR3 protein: CASSLAVAAVYEQYF

clone size: NA
V gene: TRBV9
D gene: TRBD1
J gene: TRBJ2-7
CDR3 DNA: TGTGCCAGCAGCGCAGACAGGGACTACGAGCAGTACTTC
CDR3 protein: CASSADRDYEQYF

clone size: once
V gene: TRBV7-2
D gene: NA
J gene: TRBJ2-5
CDR3 DNA: TGTGCCAGCAGCTTAGCCCGGGGGAGTGGGACCCAGTACTTC
CDR3 protein: CASSLARGSGTQYF

clone size: once
V gene: TRBV27
D gene: NA
J gene: TRBJ1-6
CDR3 DNA: TGTGCCAGCAGTTCCCGGACAGTAGAGGGTTCACCCCTCCACTTT
CDR3 protein: CASSSRTVEGSPLHF

clone size: NA
V gene: TRBV30
D gene: TRBD1
J gene: TRBJ1-2
CDR3 DNA: TGTGCCTGGAGTGTACGTTTGACAGGGAATGGCTACACCTTC
CDR3 protein: CAWSVRLTGNGYTF

clone size: NA
V gene: TRBV7-3
D gene: TRBD1
J gene: TRBJ2-5
CDR3 DNA: TGTGCCAGCAGCCCGGGGACAGCAGGAGAGACCCAGTACTTC
CDR3 protein: CASSPGTAGETQYF

clone size: NA
V gene: TRBV29-1
D gene: TRBD2
J gene: TRBJ2-2
CDR3 DNA: TGCAGCGTTAGGGACTACATGAACGCCCGGGAGCTGTTTTTT
CDR3 protein: CSVRDYMNARELFF

clone size: NA
V gene: TRBV9
D gene: NA
J gene: TRBJ2-3
CDR3 DNA: TGTGCCAGCAGCGTAAGATTGGGGAGCCCAACAGATACGCAGTATTTT
CDR3 protein: CASSVRLGSPTDTQYF

clone size: NA
V gene: TRBV4-1
D gene: TRBD1
J gene: TRBJ2-1
CDR3 DNA: TGCGCCAGCAGCCATACCGGGACAGGGCCATTGAATGAGCAGTTCTTC
CDR3 protein: CASSHTGTGPLNEQFF

clone size: NA
V gene: TRBV18
D gene: NA
J gene: TRBJ2-2
CDR3 DNA: TGTGCCAGCTCGCTCTCCGACAGGTTTACAGGGGAGCTGTTTTTT
CDR3 protein: CASSLSDRFTGELFF

clone size: NA
V gene: TRBV6-1
D gene: TRBD1
J gene: TRBJ1-1
CDR3 DNA: TGTGCCAGCAGTGAAACCACAGGGGTGACTGAAGCTTTCTTT
CDR3 protein: CASSETTGVTEAFF

clone size: once
V gene: TRBV28
D gene: NA
J gene: TRBJ2-7
CDR3 DNA: TGTGCCAGCAGTTTACGCTACGAGCAGTACTTC
CDR3 protein: CASSLRYEQYF

clone size: NA
V gene: TRBV5-1
D gene: NA
J gene: TRBJ2-7
CDR3 DNA: TGCGCCAGCAGGGAGGAGGGGACGCCGATTTTTCTCAAGCAGTACTTC
CDR3 protein: CASREEGTPIFLKQYF

clone size: NA
V gene: TRBV7-2
D gene: NA
J gene: TRBJ1-3
CDR3 DNA: TGTGCCAGCAGCTTAGCGCTCAGAAGGAGGTCTGGAAACACCATATATTTT
CDR3 protein: CASSLALRRRSGNTIYF

clone size: NA
V gene: TRBV5-1
D gene: NA
J gene: TRBJ2-3
CDR3 DNA: TGCGCCAGCGGGGCTGGGGATAGCACAGATACGCAGTATTTT
CDR3 protein: CASGAGDSTDTQYF

clone size: NA
V gene: TRBV6-5
D gene: NA
J gene: TRBJ1-1
CDR3 DNA: TGTGCCAGCAGTTACTCCCGAGGGAACACTGAAGCTTTCTTT
CDR3 protein: CASSYSRGNTEAFF

clone size: NA
V gene: TRBV7-9
D gene: TRBD2
J gene: TRBJ2-1
CDR3 DNA: TGTGCCAGCAGCCCAGTGGCGGGAGCCCTAAGTGAGCAGTTCTTC
CDR3 protein: CASSPVAGALSEQFF

clone size: NA
V gene: TRBV27
D gene: TRBD1
J gene: TRBJ1-6
CDR3 DNA: TGTGCCAGCAGTTTACGATCGACAGGGCGAAATTCACCCCTCCACTTT
CDR3 protein: CASSLRSTGRNSPLHF